This T cell receptor beta chain comes out of a study of T cell changes during pregnancy in multiple sclerosis (dated by TCRdb to the late 2010s). Regarding the complete study: In women with multiple sclerosis, the researchers looked at how the T cell repertoire shifted as pregnancy progressed.

The CDR3 covers 17 residues, taking in both the cysteine and the phenylalanine. Only CDR3 DNA is held: 51 bases, read in frame from base 1. The germline V gene yields LGHNA for CDR1 and YSLEER for CDR2. Trimming at the junction amounts to 0 bases on V and 1 base on J, and the germline ends lie 15 bases apart. Libraries were made using the immunoSEQ multiplex PCR assay. This immuneACCESS table, as held by TCRdb, lists in-frame sequences with V and J called but not all clones. Of the missing ones, under half trace to an unresolved V gene in checked studies; the others have no known cause. This sample comprises approximately 59,000 clones, 90% to 95% of them detected only once. The ten largest make up roughly 1.5% of the sample. A note on this clone: The target of this receptor is not known. Per-base quality was not reported, and no clone a single base away is much larger than it.

The rearranged chain carries TRBV4-3 and TRBJ1-1; TRBD1 is perhaps the D gene, given 6 matching bases. Here the sequenced sample was peripheral blood, taken in the third trimester of pregnancy. The sequence derives from a female donor in good health, enrolled as a control in a pregnancy study. The DNA reads as follows: TGCGCCAGCAGCCAAGATGTCTGGGGGCAGGGGAACACTGAAGCTTTCTTT. It encodes CASSQDVWGQGNTEAFF.